This T cell receptor beta chain emerged from a study of CD8 T cells in ankylosing spondylitis. For this clonotype: The target antigen is unknown.

Trimming removed 6 bases at V and 5 bases at J, with 19 bases between. The V gene's germline CDR1 is KGHSH and CDR2 LQKENI. CDR3 length: 15 amino acids. Study observations and caveats: With a CD8+ phenotype, disease-linked clones were relatively rare in peripheral blood. Ankylosing spondylitis blood appeared to be characterized by a TCR beta motif of under 10 highly homologous variants. Reportedly, disease-linked clones are significantly enriched in ankylosing spondylitis patients' matched synovial fluid.

Library preparation for TCR beta used quantitative 5'-RACE with molecular barcodes. TCRdb used MiXCR to reprocess the 5' RACE reads, holding one entry per CDR3 protein. The sample has roughly 470,000 distinct CDR3 sequences, more than 25% seen once; the top ten hold 0.75% to 0.9%. The source material was blood, either unsorted or a sorted T cell fraction (not recorded which). The receptor was isolated from a male donor with ankylosing spondylitis. The V call is TRBV18, the J call TRBJ1-1, with D possibly being TRBD1 (5 bases). DNA for the CDR3: TGTGCCAGCTCGAAGTCAACAGGAGGTGAAACTGAAGCTTTCTTT. Its protein is CASSKSTGGETEAFF. The whole variable domain, remainder taken from reference TRBV18 and TRBJ1-1, is NAGVMQNPRHLVRRRGQEARLRCSPMKGHSHVYWYRQLPEEGLKFMVYLQKENIIDESGMPKERFSAEFPKEGPSILRIQQVVRGDSAAYFCASSKSTGGETEAFFGQGTRLTVV.